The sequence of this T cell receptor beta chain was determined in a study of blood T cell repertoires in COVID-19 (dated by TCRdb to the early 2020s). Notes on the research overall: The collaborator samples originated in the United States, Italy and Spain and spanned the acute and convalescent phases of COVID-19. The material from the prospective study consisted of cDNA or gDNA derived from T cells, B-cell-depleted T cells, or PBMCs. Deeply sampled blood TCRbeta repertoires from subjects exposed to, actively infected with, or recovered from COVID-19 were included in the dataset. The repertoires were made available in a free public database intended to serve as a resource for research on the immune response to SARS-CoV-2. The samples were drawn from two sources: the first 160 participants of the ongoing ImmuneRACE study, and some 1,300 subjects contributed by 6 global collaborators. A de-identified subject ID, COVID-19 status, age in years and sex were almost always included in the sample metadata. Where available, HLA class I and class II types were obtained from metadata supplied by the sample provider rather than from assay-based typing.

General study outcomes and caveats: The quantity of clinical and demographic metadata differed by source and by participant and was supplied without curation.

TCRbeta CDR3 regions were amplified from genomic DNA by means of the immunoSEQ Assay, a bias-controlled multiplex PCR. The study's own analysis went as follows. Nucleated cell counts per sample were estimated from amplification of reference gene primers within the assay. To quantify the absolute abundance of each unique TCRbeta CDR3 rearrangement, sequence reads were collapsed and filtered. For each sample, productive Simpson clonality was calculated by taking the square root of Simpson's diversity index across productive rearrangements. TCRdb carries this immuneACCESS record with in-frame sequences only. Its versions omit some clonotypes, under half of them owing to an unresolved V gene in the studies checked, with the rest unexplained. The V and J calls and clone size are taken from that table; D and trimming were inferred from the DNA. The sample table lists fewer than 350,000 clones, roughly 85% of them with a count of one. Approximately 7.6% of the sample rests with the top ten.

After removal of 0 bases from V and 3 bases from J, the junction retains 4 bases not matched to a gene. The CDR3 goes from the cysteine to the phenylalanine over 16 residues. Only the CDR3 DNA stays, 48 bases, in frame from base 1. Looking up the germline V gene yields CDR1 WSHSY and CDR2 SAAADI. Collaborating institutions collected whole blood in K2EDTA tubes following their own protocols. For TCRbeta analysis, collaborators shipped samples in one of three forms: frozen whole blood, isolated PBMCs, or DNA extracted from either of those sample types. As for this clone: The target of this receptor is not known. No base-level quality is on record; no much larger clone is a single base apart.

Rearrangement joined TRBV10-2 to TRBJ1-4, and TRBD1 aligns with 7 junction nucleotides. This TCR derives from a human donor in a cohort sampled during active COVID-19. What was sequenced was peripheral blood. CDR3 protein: CASSESRQGSNEKLFF. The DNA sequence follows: TGCGCCAGCAGTGAGTCCCGACAGGGCTCTAATGAAAAACTGTTTTTT.